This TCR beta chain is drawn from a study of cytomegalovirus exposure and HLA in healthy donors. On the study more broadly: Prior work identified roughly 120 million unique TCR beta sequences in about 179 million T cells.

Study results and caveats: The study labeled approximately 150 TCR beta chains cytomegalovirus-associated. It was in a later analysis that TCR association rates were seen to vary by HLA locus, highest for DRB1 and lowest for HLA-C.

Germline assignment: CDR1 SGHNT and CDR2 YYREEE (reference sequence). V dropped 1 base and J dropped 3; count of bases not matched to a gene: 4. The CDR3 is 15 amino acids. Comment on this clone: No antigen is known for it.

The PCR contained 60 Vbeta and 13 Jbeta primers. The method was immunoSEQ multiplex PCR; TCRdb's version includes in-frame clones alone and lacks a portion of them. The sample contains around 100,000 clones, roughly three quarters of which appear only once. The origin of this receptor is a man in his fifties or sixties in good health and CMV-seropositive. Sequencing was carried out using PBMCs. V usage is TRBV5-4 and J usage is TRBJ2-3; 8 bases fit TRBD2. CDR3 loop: CASSLSGGPTDTQYF. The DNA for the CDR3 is TGTGCCAGCAGCTTGTCGGGAGGGCCGACAGATACGCAGTATTTT.